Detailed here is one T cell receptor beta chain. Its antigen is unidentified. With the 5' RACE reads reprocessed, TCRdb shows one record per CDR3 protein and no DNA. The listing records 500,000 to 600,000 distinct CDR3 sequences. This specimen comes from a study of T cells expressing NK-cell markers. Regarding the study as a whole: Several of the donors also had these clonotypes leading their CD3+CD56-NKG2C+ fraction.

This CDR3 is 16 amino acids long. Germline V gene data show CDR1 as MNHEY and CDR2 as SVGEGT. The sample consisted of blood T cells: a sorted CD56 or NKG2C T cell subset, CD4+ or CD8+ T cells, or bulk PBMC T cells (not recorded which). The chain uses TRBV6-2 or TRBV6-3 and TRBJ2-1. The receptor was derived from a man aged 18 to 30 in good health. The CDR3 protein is CASSLSVGTPYNEQFF.